The 31 T cell receptor beta chains given below trace back to one sample, sequenced in a study of blood T cell repertoires in COVID-19. Here immunoSEQ multiplex PCR was the method, and the copy in TCRdb shows in-frame clones only, minus some. The repertoire holds about 180,000 clones, with about nine tenths as singletons. The sample comprised peripheral blood. The source of these receptors is a man aged 65 to 85 with active or convalescent COVID-19.

The chain recombines TRBV2 with TRBJ1-1, with a tentative D call TRBD1 (5 bases). CDR1 is SNHLY and CDR2 is FYNNEI in the germline V gene. Deletions cut 6 bases from V and 5 bases from J, with 16 bases between. The CDR3 sequence is 14 residues long. CDR3: CASRRQPSETEAFF. As DNA, the CDR3 is TGTGCCAGCAGGAGACAGCCATCGGAAACTGAAGCTTTCTTT.

The rearrangement uses TRBV5-4 and TRBJ1-1, with 8 bases aligning to TRBD1. The trim removed 4 bases at V and 4 bases at J, leaving 3 bases unmatched. The CDR3 is 13 amino acids. From germline, CDR1 is SGHNT and CDR2 YYREEE (reference sequence). CDR3 in DNA: TGTGCCAGCAGCGACAGGGGTTCCACTGAAGCTTTCTTT. Its protein product is CASSDRGSTEAFF.

The rearrangement joins TRBV3-1 (or the pseudogene TRBV3-2) to TRBJ1-1; 7 positions match TRBD1. This CDR3 region has 15 residues. Germline trimming cut 4 bases from V and 0 bases from J; bases unmatched to any gene: 5. The germline V gene encodes CDR1 LGHDT and CDR2 YNNKEL (reference sequence). DNA for the CDR3: TGTGCCAGCAGCCCCCTTAGGGGGCTGAACACTGAAGCTTTCTTT. Encoded protein: CASSPLRGLNTEAFF.

The rearrangement joins TRBV28 to TRBJ2-7; D not resolved. V lost 7 bases and J 1 base, leaving 5 bases between the germline ends. Germline CDR1 reads MDHEN; CDR2 reads SYDVKM. The CDR3 length is 11 residues. Here the CDR3 reads CASTRSYEQYF. The CDR3 bases are TGTGCCAGCACCAGGTCCTACGAGCAGTACTTC.

The chain joins TRBV3-1 (or the pseudogene TRBV3-2) to TRBJ2-5, with TRBD1 matching 7 bases. The J segment lost 5 bases and the V segment lost 6 bases, leaving 6 bases of the junction unmatched. The CDR3 totals 13 residues. Germline CDR1 and CDR2: LGHDT and YNNKEL (reference sequence). CDR3 DNA: TGTGCCAGCAGGCGACAGGGTGGGGAGACCCAGTACTTC. This codes for CASRRQGGETQYF.

The J gene is TRBJ2-5, the V gene TRBV7-2; D possibly corresponds to TRBD1 (6 bases). V was shortened by 0 bases and J by 2 bases, with 13 bases between the two germline ends. This CDR3 is 16 amino acids long. CDR1 is SGHTA and CDR2 is FQGNSA in the germline V gene. The CDR3: CASSLAVGAGQETQYF. CDR3 DNA: TGTGCCAGCAGCTTAGCGGTGGGGGCCGGGCAAGAGACCCAGTACTTC.

The chain links TRBV5-1 to TRBJ1-4, with D uncertain. Trimming pared 1 base from V and 0 bases from J, leaving 7 bases between. The CDR3 length is 15 residues. The germline CDR1 and CDR2 sequences are SGHRS and YFSETQ. CDR3: CASSLFSTTNEKLFF. In nucleotides, the CDR3 is TGCGCCAGCAGCTTGTTTAGCACAACTAATGAAAAACTGTTTTTT.

The rearrangement uses TRBV2 and TRBJ2-2, with a weak D call TRBD1 (6 bases). Germline CDR1 SNHLY, CDR2 FYNNEI. The CDR3 covers 15 residues. Deletions cut 10 bases from V and 0 bases from J, with 15 bases between. CDR3 loop: CATSPGTTNTGELFF. In DNA form, the CDR3 reads TGTGCCACCTCACCAGGGACAACGAACACCGGGGAGCTGTTTTTT.

This rearrangement joins TRBV19 to TRBJ1-3, with TRBD1 as a possible D gene (5 bases). With 7 bases removed from V and 0 bases from J, the gap between germline ends came to 25 bases. The CDR3 contains 19 residues. Germline V gives CDR1 LNHDA, CDR2 SQIVND (reference sequence). The DNA of the CDR3 is TGTGCCAGTACCCCCAAACAGGCTTTTTCTTGGTCCTCTGGAAACACCATATATTTT. Its protein is CASTPKQAFSWSSGNTIYF.

The V and J genes are TRBV4-3 and TRBJ2-3; TRBD2 aligns across 7 bases. Germline V gene data show CDR1 as LGHNA and CDR2 as YSLEER. The CDR3 is made up of 17 amino acids. J was trimmed by 6 bases and V by 0 bases; bases with no gene match: 12. CDR3 in amino acids: CASSQDPSGTEADTQYF. CDR3 sequence (DNA): TGCGCCAGCAGCCAAGATCCTAGCGGAACCGAGGCGGATACGCAGTATTTT.

This sequence joins TRBV7-9 and TRBJ2-1; 8 nucleotides agree with TRBD1. This CDR3 is built from 16 residues. Germline CDR1 reads SEHNR; CDR2 reads FQNEAQ (reference sequence). The V gene end was trimmed by 1 base and the J gene end by 3 bases; junction bases not matched to a gene: 5. The CDR3 is CASSLVGQGDYNEQFF. The CDR3 bases are TGTGCCAGCAGCTTAGTCGGACAGGGAGACTACAATGAGCAGTTCTTC.

This chain connects TRBV28 to TRBJ2-7; D remains unclear. Germline CDR1 is MDHEN and CDR2 is SYDVKM. V dropped 5 bases and J dropped 1 base, with 12 bases sitting between them. This CDR3 has 14 amino acids. The CDR3: CASSPLRRSYEQYF. CDR3 nucleotides: TGTGCCAGCAGTCCCCTTCGGCGGTCCTACGAGCAGTACTTC.

The rearrangement links TRBV4-3 to TRBJ2-2, with D maybe TRBD1 (5 bases). This CDR3 is built from 18 residues. V lost 3 bases and J 2 bases, leaving 19 bases between the germline ends. CDR1 is LGHNA and CDR2 is YSLEER in the germline V gene. The CDR3 loop is CASSQGMRVTVNTGELFF. The CDR3 nucleotides are TGCGCCAGCAGCCAGGGTATGAGAGTGACAGTAAACACCGGGGAGCTGTTTTTT.

The chain employs TRBV12-3 or TRBV12-4 and TRBJ1-2; tentative D call: TRBD1 (6 bases). The CDR3 contains 13 residues. V gave up 7 bases and J gave up 8 bases, with 17 bases separating them. Here the CDR3 reads CASTFGVTGGYTF. The CDR3 DNA follows: TGTGCCAGCACCTTCGGCGTGACAGGAGGCTACACCTTC.

CDR3 protein: CAWHAIFSLYTF. The CDR3 nucleotides are TGTGCCTGGCACGCAATCTTTAGTCTGTACACCTTC. The V gene is TRBV30, the J gene TRBJ1-2; D remains unclear. V lost 5 bases to trimming and J lost 11 bases, with 18 bases between them. This CDR3 region has 12 residues. Per germline, CDR1 GTSNPN and CDR2 SVGIG (reference sequence).

The chain recombines TRBV28 with TRBJ2-4, with 7 bases that match TRBD2. Germline CDR1 and CDR2: MDHEN and SYDVKM. J was trimmed by 1 base and V by 3 bases; bases with no gene match: 3. The CDR3 length is 15 residues. CDR3 in DNA: TGTGCCAGCAGTTTGGGTAGCGGGGCCAAAAACATTCAGTACTTC. Protein sequence: CASSLGSGAKNIQYF.

This clone was seen a single time. The CDR3 loop reads CSAPGQGAGGTEAFF. For the CDR3, the DNA is TGCAGCGCTCCGGGACAGGGGGCCGGGGGAACTGAAGCTTTCTTT. This rearrangement joins TRBV29-1 to TRBJ1-1; TRBD1 matches at 12 bases. The CDR3 spans 15 residues. Germline CDR1 reads SQVTM; CDR2 reads ANQGSEA. V lost 7 bases and J lost 5; bases outside the gene matches: 11.

J is TRBJ1-1 and V is TRBV6-2 or TRBV6-3, with 10 positions matching TRBD1. The CDR3 sequence is 15 residues long. The V and J ends lost 4 bases and 3 bases, in that order; junction bases with no gene match: 5. Germline V gene lookup returns CDR1 MNHEY and CDR2 SVGEGT. CDR3 residues: CASSLGQGRDTEAFF. The CDR3 nucleotides are TGTGCCAGCAGTTTGGGACAGGGGAGGGACACTGAAGCTTTCTTT.

This chain connects TRBV4-3 to TRBJ1-2; 9 bases agree with TRBD1. V shed 1 base and J 3 bases; nucleotides not matched to a gene: 21. This CDR3 is 21 amino acids long. CDR1 LGHNA and CDR2 YSLEER come from the germline V gene. This chain's CDR3 is CASSQALPSGGYRGLYYGYTF. The CDR3 DNA is TGCGCCAGCAGCCAAGCTCTTCCCTCCGGCGGGTACAGGGGGCTTTACTATGGCTACACCTTC.

This sequence joins TRBV7-2 and TRBJ2-5, with no clear D. V lost 1 base and J lost 4, with 7 bases in between. There are 13 residues in the CDR3. Germline-derived CDR1 and CDR2 are SGHTA and FQGNSA. CDR3: CASSLESTETQYF. CDR3 in DNA: TGTGCCAGCAGCTTAGAGAGTACAGAGACCCAGTACTTC.

This sequence joins TRBV24-1 and TRBJ2-3; TRBD2 matches at 11 bases. After removal of 10 bases from V and 3 bases from J, the junction contained 5 bases not matched to a gene. CDR1 is KGHDR and CDR2 is SFDVKD in the germline V gene. CDR3 length: 14 amino acids. CDR3 nucleotides: TGTGCCACTCGGACTAGCGGGTCGACAGATACGCAGTATTTT. This encodes CATRTSGSTDTQYF.

The rearrangement joins TRBV2 to TRBJ2-3; 8 nucleotides line up with TRBD1. CDR1 is SNHLY and CDR2 is FYNNEI in the germline V gene. The CDR3 sequence is 15 residues long. Trimming took 7 bases from V and 6 from J; bases not matched to a gene: 12. The CDR3, as DNA: TGTGCCAGCAACTTCCAGGGGGCCCCGGGGGATACGCAGTATTTT. Translating it yields CASNFQGAPGDTQYF.

On this clone: Other DNA variants within this sample encode the same CDR3. The chain combines TRBV9 with TRBJ1-2; 7 nucleotides line up with TRBD1. The CDR3 is 14 amino acids. Germline assignment: CDR1 SGDLS and CDR2 YYNGEE. V trimming: 2 bases; J trimming: 2 bases; junction bases outside the gene matches: 3. For the CDR3, the DNA is TGTGCCAGCAGCGTGGCAGGGGGAAACTATGGCTACACCTTC. Translating gives CASSVAGGNYGYTF.

The chain combines TRBV11-3 with TRBJ2-2, with TRBD1 as a possible D gene (6 bases). The germline gives CDR1 SGHNT, CDR2 YENEEA. The V end was cut by 0 bases, the J end by 4 bases, with 12 bases between. The CDR3 has 16 amino acids. The DNA for the CDR3 is TGTGCCAGCAGCTTAGACTCAGGGGTTGGCACCGGGGAGCTGTTTTTT. Translation gives CASSLDSGVGTGELFF.

This chain links TRBV18 with TRBJ1-1; no reliable D call. The CDR3 runs to 14 residues. Between the trimmed V and J ends, which lost 4 bases and 2 bases, there was a span of 11 bases. Looked up from germline, CDR1 is KGHSH and CDR2 is LQKENI. The CDR3 here is CASSQSGGNTEAFF. The CDR3 nucleotides read TGTGCCAGCTCACAATCAGGAGGAAACACTGAAGCTTTCTTT.

This clone was detected a few times. The rearrangement joins TRBV19 to TRBJ1-5; TRBD1 might be the D (5 bases). Germline V lookup: CDR1 LNHDA, CDR2 SQIVND (reference sequence). Trimming shortened V by 3 bases and J by 0 bases, and 15 bases separated the two germline ends. The CDR3 is 17 amino acids. The CDR3 spells CASSIAAGRSSNQPQHF. CDR3 sequence (DNA): TGTGCCAGTAGTATCGCGGCAGGGAGGTCTAGCAATCAGCCCCAGCATTTT.

The chain employs TRBV5-1 and TRBJ1-4, with 10 bases lining up with TRBD1. Germline CDR1 is SGHRS and CDR2 is YFSETQ. The CDR3 spans 19 residues. V lost 3 bases, J lost 0 bases, and 11 bases stayed unmatched. The CDR3 here is CASSSGRDRGRATNEKLFF. Here the CDR3 DNA reads TGCGCCAGCAGCTCCGGTAGGGACAGGGGTAGGGCAACTAATGAAAAACTGTTTTTT.

The chain has TRBV7-9 and TRBJ1-6, with 7 bases aligning to TRBD1. There are 13 residues in the CDR3. The V and J ends lost 5 bases and 8 bases, in that order; junction bases with no gene match: 3. Germline CDR1 reads SEHNR; CDR2 reads FQNEAQ (reference sequence). CDR3 nucleotides: TGTGCCAGCAGCCTAGGGACAGATTCACCCCTCCACTTT. It yields the protein CASSLGTDSPLHF.

The chain recombines TRBV4-1 with TRBJ2-3; D is unresolved. The CDR3 runs to 13 residues. In germline, CDR1 is MGHRA, CDR2 YSYEKL. V lost 1 base, J lost 3 bases, and 5 bases lay in between. CDR3 coding DNA: TGCGCCAGCAGCCAAGGAACTACAGATACGCAGTATTTT. As protein: CASSQGTTDTQYF.

The rearrangement uses TRBV5-8 and TRBJ1-2, with D possibly being TRBD1 (6 bases). The CDR3 is made up of 16 amino acids. From germline, CDR1 is SGHTS and CDR2 YDEGEE. V gave up 0 bases and J gave up 2 bases, with 14 bases separating them. The chain's CDR3 is CASSLEEGERNYGYTF. The CDR3 DNA reads as TGTGCCAGCAGCTTGGAAGAGGGGGAGAGGAACTATGGCTACACCTTC.

V gene TRBV6-6 combines with J gene TRBJ2-7; TRBD2 matches at 11 bases. The germline V gene has CDR1 MNHNY and CDR2 SVGAGI (reference sequence). The CDR3 runs to 14 residues. The V segment lost 6 bases and the J segment 6 bases; nucleotides outside the gene matches: 7. In DNA, the CDR3 is TGTGCCAGCAGACGGGGGACTAGCGGACTCGAGCAGTACTTC. Its protein is CASRRGTSGLEQYF.